This record concerns one TCR beta chain sequence. The antigen it binds to is not known. Per-base qualities were not stored, and no clone one base away is much larger. Each collaborating institution followed its own protocols to collect whole blood in K2EDTA tubes. For TCRbeta analysis, collaborator samples were shipped as frozen whole blood, as isolated PBMCs, or as DNA extracted from either sample type. TCRbeta CDR3 regions were amplified from genomic DNA using the immunoSEQ Assay, a bias-controlled multiplex PCR. In the authors' own workflow: Within the assay, amplification of reference gene primers was used to estimate how many nucleated cells each sample contained. Sequence reads were collapsed and filtered to measure the absolute abundance of every unique TCRbeta CDR3 rearrangement. For each sample, productive Simpson clonality was calculated by taking the square root of Simpson's diversity index across productive rearrangements. TCRdb limited this immuneACCESS table to in-frame rearrangements with V and J called. A share of clones is missing; checked studies link under half to unresolved V genes, and the rest is unexplained. The DNA gave D and trimming, while V, J and clone size come from that table. The sample yields 80,000 to 95,000 clones; approximately 80% were counted once. The ten top clones hold 9.8% of the sample.

This record belongs to a study of blood T cell repertoires in COVID-19 (dated by TCRdb to the early 2020s). Describing the broader study: Samples covering the acute and convalescent phases of COVID-19 were provided by collaborators in the United States, Italy and Spain. The repertoires were made available in a free public database intended to serve as a resource for research on the immune response to SARS-CoV-2. Deeply sampled blood TCRbeta repertoires from subjects exposed to, actively infected with, or recovered from COVID-19 were included in the dataset. The prospective study material was composed of cDNA or gDNA derived from T cells, B-cell-depleted T cells, or PBMCs. Where available, HLA class I and class II types were taken from metadata supplied by the sample provider and were not determined by assay-based typing. Samples were obtained from the ongoing ImmuneRACE study (first 160 participants) and from over 1,000 subjects provided by 6 global collaborators. A de-identified subject ID, COVID-19 status, age in years and sex were almost always included in the sample metadata. Study-wide findings and limitations: How much clinical and demographic metadata was included differed by source and by participant, and the metadata was provided uncurated.

V and J are truncated by 3 bases and 2 bases respectively, leaving an intervening sequence of 7 bases. The CDR3, from cysteine to phenylalanine, totals 14 residues. CDR3 DNA is the only sequence kept; it has 42 bases, read in frame from the first base. CDR1 KGHSH and CDR2 LQKENI were looked up in the germline V gene. The sequence was collected from a woman older than 75 with acute or convalescent COVID-19. The rearranged segments are TRBV18 and TRBJ1-4; the D gene is possibly TRBD1, with 5 bases matching. The sequencing input was peripheral blood. The nucleotide sequence is given as TGTGCCAGCTCACCGACAGTCACTAATGAAAAACTGTTTTTT. The translation is CASSPTVTNEKLFF.